Listed below are T cell receptor beta chains from one sample, sequenced in a study of cytomegalovirus exposure and HLA in healthy donors. Generated by immunoSEQ multiplex PCR, the TCRdb table keeps only in-frame clones and is missing some. Here the sample spans hundreds of thousands of clones, roughly 84% being singletons. Source material: PBMCs. The receptors shown here come from a man in his late teens or twenties in good health and CMV-seropositive. Each CDR3 is given with its conserved first and last residue. Part of the rows lack a size; the others show once, few, many or a class for expanded clones.

v_call	j_call	clone_size	cdr3_aa
TRBV6-6	TRBJ1-5	-	CASSHWRGIQPQHF
TRBV5-6	TRBJ2-5	-	CASSAPLLAFQETQYF
TRBV25-1	TRBJ2-3	-	CASSAPGQNLYTDTQYF
TRBV25-1	TRBJ2-7	-	CASSEDPGPYYEQYF
TRBV15	TRBJ2-3	-	CATSRDVGPSTDTQYF
TRBV6-5	TRBJ1-2	-	CASSYSFPNYGYTF
TRBV11-3	TRBJ2-7	-	CASSRGSDDEQYF
TRBV5-1	TRBJ2-7	-	CASSLGTGHYEQYF
TRBV5-4	TRBJ2-7	-	CASSLVAGSNYEQYF
TRBV18	TRBJ2-7	once	CASSGGQGASYEQYF
TRBV29-1	TRBJ2-1	-	CSGRQGSNEQFF
TRBV11-2	TRBJ2-5	-	CASSLRDRGDLETQYF
TRBV7-6	TRBJ2-1	-	CASSLGSGGYNEQFF
TRBV4-2	TRBJ2-1	once	CASSQDGQGNNEQFF
TRBV18	TRBJ2-2	few	CASSPLTRSTGELFF
TRBV7-2	TRBJ2-3	-	CASSRGPGRGTDTQYF
TRBV10-1	TRBJ2-7	once	CASSEQVTYEQYF
TRBV28	TRBJ1-5	-	CASSFPVRGQPQHF
TRBV2	TRBJ2-3	-	CASRTGLSTDTQYF
TRBV6-6	TRBJ1-1	-	CASSYSRGDTEAFF
TRBV7-3	TRBJ2-1	-	CASSSPTSGRVNEQFF
TRBV10-3	TRBJ2-3	-	CAIKRKREEDTQYF
TRBV7-9	TRBJ2-3	-	CASSLGTSGRTDTQYF
TRBV28	TRBJ2-7	-	CASNTGFEQYF
TRBV11-3	TRBJ2-1	-	CASSLAGAPSYNEQFF
TRBV6-6	TRBJ1-5	-	CASSYTRSNQPQHF